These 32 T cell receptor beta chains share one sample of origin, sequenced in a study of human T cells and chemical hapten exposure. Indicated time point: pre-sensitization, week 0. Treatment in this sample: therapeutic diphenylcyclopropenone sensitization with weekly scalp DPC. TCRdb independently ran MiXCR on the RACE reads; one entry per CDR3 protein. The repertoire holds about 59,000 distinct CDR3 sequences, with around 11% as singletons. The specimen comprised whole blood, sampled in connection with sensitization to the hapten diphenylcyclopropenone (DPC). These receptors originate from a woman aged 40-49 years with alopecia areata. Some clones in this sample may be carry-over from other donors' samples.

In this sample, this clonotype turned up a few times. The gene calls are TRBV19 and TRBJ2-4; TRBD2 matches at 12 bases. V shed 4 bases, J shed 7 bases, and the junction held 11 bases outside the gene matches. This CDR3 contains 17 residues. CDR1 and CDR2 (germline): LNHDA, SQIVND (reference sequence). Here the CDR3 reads CASSTQRLAGAQNIQYF. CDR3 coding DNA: TGTGCCAGTAGTACACAACGACTAGCGGGGGCCCAGAACATTCAGTACTTC.

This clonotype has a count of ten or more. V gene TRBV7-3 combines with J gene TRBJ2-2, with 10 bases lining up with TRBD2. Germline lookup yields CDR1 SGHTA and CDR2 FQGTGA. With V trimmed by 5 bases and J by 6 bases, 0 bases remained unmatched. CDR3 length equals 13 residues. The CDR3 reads CASSGTSAGELFF. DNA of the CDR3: TGTGCCAGCAGCGGGACTAGCGCCGGGGAGCTGTTTTTT.

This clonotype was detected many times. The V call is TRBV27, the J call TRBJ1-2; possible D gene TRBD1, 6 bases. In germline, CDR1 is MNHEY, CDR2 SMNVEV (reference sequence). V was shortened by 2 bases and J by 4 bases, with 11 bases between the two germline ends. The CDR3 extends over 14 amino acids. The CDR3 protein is CASSLDVGGYGYTF. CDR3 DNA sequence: TGTGCCAGCAGTTTAGACGTAGGGGGCTATGGCTACACCTTC.

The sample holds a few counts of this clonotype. CDR3 nucleotides: TGTGCCAGCAGCACCGCAGGGGTACCTGAAGCTTTCTTT. Its protein is CASSTAGVPEAFF. This sequence joins TRBV7-2 and TRBJ1-1; tentative D call: TRBD1 (6 bases). The CDR3 runs to 13 residues. CDR1 and CDR2 (germline): SGHTA, FQGNSA. With 5 bases removed from V and 6 bases from J, the gap between germline ends came to 13 bases.

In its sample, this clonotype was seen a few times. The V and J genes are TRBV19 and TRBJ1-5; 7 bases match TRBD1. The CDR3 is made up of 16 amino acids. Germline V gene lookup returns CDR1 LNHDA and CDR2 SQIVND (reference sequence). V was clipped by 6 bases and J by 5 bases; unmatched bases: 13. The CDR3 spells CASRGPKTGQDQPQHF. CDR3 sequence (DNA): TGTGCCAGTAGAGGGCCGAAGACAGGGCAAGATCAGCCCCAGCATTTT. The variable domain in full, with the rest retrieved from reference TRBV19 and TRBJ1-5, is DGGITQSPKYLFRKEGQNVTLSCEQNLNHDAMYWYRQDPGQGLRLIYYSQIVNDFQKGDIAEGYSVSREKKESFPLTVTSAQKNPTAFYLCASRGPKTGQDQPQHFGDGTRLSIL.

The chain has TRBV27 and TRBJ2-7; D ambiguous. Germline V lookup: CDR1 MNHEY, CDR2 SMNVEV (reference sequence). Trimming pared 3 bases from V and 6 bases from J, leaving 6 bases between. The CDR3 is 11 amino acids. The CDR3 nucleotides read TGTGCCAGCAGTTTTGGCTTCGAGCAGTACTTC. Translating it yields CASSFGFEQYF.

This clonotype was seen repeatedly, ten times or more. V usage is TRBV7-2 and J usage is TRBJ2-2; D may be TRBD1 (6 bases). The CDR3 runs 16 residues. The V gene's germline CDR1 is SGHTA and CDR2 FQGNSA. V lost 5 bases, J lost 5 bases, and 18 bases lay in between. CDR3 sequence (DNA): TGTGCCAGCAGCCAGAAGCGGCAGGGGAAGACCGGGGAGCTGTTTTTT. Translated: CASSQKRQGKTGELFF.

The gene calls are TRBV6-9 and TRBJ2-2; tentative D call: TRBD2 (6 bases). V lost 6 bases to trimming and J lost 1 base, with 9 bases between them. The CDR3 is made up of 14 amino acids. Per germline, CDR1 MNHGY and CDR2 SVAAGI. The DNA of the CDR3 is TGTGCCAGCAGACCTAGCGTGAACACCGGGGAGCTGTTTTTT. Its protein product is CASRPSVNTGELFF.

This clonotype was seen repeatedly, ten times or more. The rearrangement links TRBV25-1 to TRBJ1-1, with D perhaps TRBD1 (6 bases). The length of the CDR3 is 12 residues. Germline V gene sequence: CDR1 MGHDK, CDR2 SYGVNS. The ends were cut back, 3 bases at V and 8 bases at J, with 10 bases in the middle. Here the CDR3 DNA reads TGTGCCAGCAGTGAGTACGGGACAGAAGCTTTCTTT. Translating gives CASSEYGTEAFF.

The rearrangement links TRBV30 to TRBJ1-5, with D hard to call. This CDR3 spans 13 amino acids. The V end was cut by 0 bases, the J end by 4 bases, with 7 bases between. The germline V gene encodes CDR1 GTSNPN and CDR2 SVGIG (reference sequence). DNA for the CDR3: TGTGCCTGGAGTGTAGGCAGTAATCAGCCCCAGCATTTT. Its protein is CAWSVGSNQPQHF.

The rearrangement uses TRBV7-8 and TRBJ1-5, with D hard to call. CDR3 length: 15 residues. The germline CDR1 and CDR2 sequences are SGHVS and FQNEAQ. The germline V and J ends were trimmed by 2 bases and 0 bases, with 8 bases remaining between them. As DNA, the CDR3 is TGTGCCAGCAGCTTACTTTCGGGTAGCAATCAGCCCCAGCATTTT. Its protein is CASSLLSGSNQPQHF.

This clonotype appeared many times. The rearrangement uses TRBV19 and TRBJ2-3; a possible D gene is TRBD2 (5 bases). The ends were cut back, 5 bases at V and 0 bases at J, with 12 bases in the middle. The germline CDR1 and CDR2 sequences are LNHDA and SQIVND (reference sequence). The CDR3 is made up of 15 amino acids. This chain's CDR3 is CASSSRTGSTDTQYF. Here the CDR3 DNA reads TGTGCCAGTAGTTCCCGGACTGGGAGCACAGATACGCAGTATTTT.

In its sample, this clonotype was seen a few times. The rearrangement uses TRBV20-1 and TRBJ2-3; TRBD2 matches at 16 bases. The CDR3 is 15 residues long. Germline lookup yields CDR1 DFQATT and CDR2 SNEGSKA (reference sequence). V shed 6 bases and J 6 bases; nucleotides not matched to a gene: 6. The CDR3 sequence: CSATGLAGGDDTQYF. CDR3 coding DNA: TGCAGTGCCACGGGACTAGCGGGGGGGGACGATACGCAGTATTTT.

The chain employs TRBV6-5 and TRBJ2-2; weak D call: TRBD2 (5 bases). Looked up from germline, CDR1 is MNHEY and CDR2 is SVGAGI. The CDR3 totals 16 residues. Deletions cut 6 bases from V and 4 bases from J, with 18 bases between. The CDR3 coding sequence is TGTGCCAGCAGGTCCCCGGGGAGTAAAAGCACCGGGGAGCTGTTTTTT. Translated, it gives CASRSPGSKSTGELFF.

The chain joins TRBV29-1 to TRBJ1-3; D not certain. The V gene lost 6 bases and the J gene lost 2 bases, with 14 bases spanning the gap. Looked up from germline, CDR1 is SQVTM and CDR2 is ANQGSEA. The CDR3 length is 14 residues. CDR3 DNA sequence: TGCAGCGTCCTCACCGGGAGCCCTGGAAACACCATATATTTT. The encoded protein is CSVLTGSPGNTIYF.

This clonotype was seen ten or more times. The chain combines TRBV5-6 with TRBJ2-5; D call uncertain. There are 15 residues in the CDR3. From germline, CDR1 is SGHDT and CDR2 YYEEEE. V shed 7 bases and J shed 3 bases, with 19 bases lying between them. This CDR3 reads CASRSAWQLKETQYF. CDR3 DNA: TGTGCCAGCCGCAGCGCGTGGCAGTTAAAAGAGACCCAGTACTTC. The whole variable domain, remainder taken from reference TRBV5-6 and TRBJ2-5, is DAGVTQSPTHLIKTRGQQVTLRCSPKSGHDTVSWYQQALGQGPQFIFQYYEEEERQRGNFPDRFSGHQFPNYSSELNVNALLLGDSALYLCASRSAWQLKETQYFGPGTRLLVL.

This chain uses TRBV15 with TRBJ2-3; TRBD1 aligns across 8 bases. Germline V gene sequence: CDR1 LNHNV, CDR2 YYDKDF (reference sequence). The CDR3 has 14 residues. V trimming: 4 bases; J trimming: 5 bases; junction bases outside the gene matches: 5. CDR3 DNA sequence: TGTGCCACCAGCACTCGGACAGGGTTAGATACGCAGTATTTT. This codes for CATSTRTGLDTQYF.

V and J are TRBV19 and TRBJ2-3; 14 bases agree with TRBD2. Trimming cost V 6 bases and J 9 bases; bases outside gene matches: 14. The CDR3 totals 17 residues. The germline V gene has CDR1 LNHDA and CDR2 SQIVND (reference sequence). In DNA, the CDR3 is TGTGCCAGTAGGTCTACTCCGGGACTAGCGGGAGTCCTCACGCAGTATTTT. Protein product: CASRSTPGLAGVLTQYF.

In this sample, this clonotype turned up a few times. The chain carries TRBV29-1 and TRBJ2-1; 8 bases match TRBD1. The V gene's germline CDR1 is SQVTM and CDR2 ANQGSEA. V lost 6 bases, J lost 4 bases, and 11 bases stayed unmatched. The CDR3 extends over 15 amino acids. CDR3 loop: CSVRGAGGRYNEQFF. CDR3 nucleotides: TGCAGCGTGAGGGGGGCAGGGGGCAGGTACAATGAGCAGTTCTTC.

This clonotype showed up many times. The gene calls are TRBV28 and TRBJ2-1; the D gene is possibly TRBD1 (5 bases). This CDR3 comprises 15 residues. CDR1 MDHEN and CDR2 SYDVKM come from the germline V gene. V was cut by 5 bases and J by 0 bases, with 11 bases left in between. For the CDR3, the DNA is TGTGCCAGCAGTGCTGACAGTAGCTCCTACAATGAGCAGTTCTTC. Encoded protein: CASSADSSSYNEQFF.

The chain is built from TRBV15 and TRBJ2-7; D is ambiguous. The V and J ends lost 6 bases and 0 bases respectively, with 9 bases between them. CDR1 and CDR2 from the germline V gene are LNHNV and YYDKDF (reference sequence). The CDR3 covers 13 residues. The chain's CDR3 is CATRSASSYEQYF. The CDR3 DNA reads TGTGCCACCAGGTCCGCGAGCTCCTACGAGCAGTACTTC.

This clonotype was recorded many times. The CDR3 sequence is CASSPETVGNTIYF. CDR3 in DNA: TGTGCCAGCAGTCCGGAAACAGTCGGAAACACCATATATTTT. The rearrangement uses TRBV28 and TRBJ1-3; D gene uncertain. CDR1 is MDHEN and CDR2 is SYDVKM in the germline V gene. The germline V and J ends were trimmed by 5 bases and 4 bases, with 12 bases remaining between them. CDR3 size: 14 residues.

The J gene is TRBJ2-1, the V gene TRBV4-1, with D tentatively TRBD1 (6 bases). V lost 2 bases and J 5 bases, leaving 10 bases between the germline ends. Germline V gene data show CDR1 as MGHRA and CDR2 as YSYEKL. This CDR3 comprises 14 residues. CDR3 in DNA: TGCGCCAGCAGCCAACGGACAGCAGACAATGAGCAGTTCTTC. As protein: CASSQRTADNEQFF.

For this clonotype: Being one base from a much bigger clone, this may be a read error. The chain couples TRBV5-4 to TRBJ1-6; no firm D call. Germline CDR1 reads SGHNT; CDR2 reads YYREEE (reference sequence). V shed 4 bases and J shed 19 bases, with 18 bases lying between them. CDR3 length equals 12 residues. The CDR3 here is CASSPNGTPNHF. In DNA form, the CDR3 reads TGTGCCAGCAGCCCCAACGGAACGCCCAATCACTTT.

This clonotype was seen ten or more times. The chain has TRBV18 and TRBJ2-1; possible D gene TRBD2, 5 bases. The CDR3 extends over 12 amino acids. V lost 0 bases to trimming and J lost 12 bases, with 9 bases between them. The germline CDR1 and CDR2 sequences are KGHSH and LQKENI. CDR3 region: CASSPPAGVQFF. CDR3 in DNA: TGTGCCAGCTCACCACCGGCCGGGGTGCAGTTCTTC.

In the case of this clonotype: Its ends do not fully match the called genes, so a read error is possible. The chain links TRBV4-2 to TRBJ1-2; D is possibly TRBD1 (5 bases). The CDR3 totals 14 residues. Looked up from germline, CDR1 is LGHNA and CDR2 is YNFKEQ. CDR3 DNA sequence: TGTGCCCGCAGCCAAGATGGGGGTTCATATGGCTACACCTTC. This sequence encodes CARSQDGGSYGYTF.

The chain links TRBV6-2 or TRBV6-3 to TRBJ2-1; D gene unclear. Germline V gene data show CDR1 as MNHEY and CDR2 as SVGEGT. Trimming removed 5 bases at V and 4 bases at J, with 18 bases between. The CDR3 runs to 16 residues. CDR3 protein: CASSTIQILRYNEQFF. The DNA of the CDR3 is TGTGCCAGCAGTACGATTCAGATCCTCCGATACAATGAGCAGTTCTTC.

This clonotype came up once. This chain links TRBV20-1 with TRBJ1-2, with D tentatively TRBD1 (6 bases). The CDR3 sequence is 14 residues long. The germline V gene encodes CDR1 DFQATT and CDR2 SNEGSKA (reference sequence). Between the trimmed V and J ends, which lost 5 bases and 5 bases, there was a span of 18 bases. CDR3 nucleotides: TGCAGTGCTCCCCAAACGGACAGCGGATATGGCTACACCTTC. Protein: CSAPQTDSGYGYTF.

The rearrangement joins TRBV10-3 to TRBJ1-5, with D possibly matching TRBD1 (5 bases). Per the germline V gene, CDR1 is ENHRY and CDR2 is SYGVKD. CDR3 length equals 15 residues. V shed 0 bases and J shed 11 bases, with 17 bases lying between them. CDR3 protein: CAISESNQGGAAQHF. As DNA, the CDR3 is TGTGCCATCAGTGAGTCGAATCAGGGTGGCGCGGCCCAGCATTTT.

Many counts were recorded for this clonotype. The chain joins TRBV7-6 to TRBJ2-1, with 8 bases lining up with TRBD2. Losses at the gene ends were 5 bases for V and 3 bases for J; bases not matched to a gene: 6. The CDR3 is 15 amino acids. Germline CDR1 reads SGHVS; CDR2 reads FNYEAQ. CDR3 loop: CASSPSGGLYNEQFF. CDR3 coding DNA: TGTGCCAGCAGCCCGAGCGGGGGCCTCTACAATGAGCAGTTCTTC.

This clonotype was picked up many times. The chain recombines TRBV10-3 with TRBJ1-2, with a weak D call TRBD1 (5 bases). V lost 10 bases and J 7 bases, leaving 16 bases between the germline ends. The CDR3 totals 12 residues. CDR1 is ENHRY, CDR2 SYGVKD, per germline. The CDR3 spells CATGTPLSGYTF. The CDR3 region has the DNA TGTGCCACCGGGACCCCCCTCAGTGGCTACACCTTC.

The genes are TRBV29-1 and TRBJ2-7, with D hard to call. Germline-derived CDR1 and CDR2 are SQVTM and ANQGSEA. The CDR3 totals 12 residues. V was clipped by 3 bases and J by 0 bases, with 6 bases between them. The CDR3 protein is CSVELTSYEQYF. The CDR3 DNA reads TGCAGCGTTGAGTTGACCTCCTACGAGCAGTACTTC.